Listed here are 25 T cell receptor beta chains from one sample, sequenced in a study of T cells after yellow fever vaccination (dated by TCRdb to about 2019). The treatment or condition label of this sample denotes: live attenuated yellow fever vaccine strain. The library was obtained by 5' RACE. The sample was run on an Illumina HiSeq 2500. In-frame beta chains were kept once TCRdb had trimmed the public reads at Q25 with fastp and called clones with MiXCR. CDR3 protein duplicates are merged, each entry listing the most common genes and DNA. In all, the sample holds tens of thousands of distinct CDR3 sequences, and roughly 7.3% of those were seen once. The ten biggest clones cover 28% of the sample. This sample comprised CD8+ T cells sorted from PBMCs, obtained more than 14 days after the first yellow fever vaccination. The receptors were gathered from a man aged 18 to 35 who received the YFV17D yellow fever vaccine.

This clonotype was seen at least ten times. The chain has TRBV10-3 and TRBJ2-7; TRBD2 agrees at 7 bases. Germline CDR1 is ENHRY and CDR2 is SYGVKD. The junction had 15 bases not matched to a gene; V was cut back by 10 bases and J by 3 bases. The CDR3 consists of 15 residues. CDR3 nucleotide sequence: TGTGCCACCAAAGCCACCGGGACTACACACTACGAGCAGTACGTC. Residues: CATKATGTTHYEQYV.

There are a few counts of this clonotype. This rearrangement joins TRBV4-3 to TRBJ1-5; maybe TRBD1 (5 bases). There are 20 residues in the CDR3. Germline V lookup: CDR1 LGHNA, CDR2 YSLEER. Trimming shortened V by 0 bases and J by 7 bases, and 28 bases separated the two germline ends. In nucleotides, the CDR3 is TGCGCCAGCAGCCAAGAAGCGGGGGGGAGAGGTGGGGGTGAAGGGCAGCCCCAGCATTTT. It encodes CASSQEAGGRGGGEGQPQHF.

This clonotype has ten or more counts. V gene TRBV5-1 combines with J gene TRBJ2-7; D gene unclear. From germline, CDR1 is SGHRS and CDR2 YFSETQ. V dropped 0 bases and J dropped 7 bases, with 11 bases sitting between them. The CDR3 spans 13 residues. The CDR3 reads CASSLAPSKEQYV. The DNA for the CDR3 is TGCGCCAGCAGCTTGGCACCCTCCAAGGAGCAGTACGTC.

This clonotype came up many times. V and J are TRBV29-1 and TRBJ2-7; 10 nucleotides agree with TRBD2. The CDR3 covers 14 residues. V was pared by 4 bases and J by 9 bases, with 12 bases of the junction left unmatched. The germline V gene has CDR1 SQVTM and CDR2 ANQGSEA. In DNA, the CDR3 is TGCAGCGTTGCCCTTAGCGGGGGGATGGATCGGCAGTACGTC. The encoded protein is CSVALSGGMDRQYV.

The rearrangement links TRBV15 to TRBJ1-5; D ambiguous. The CDR3 spans 15 residues. Germline V lookup: CDR1 LNHNV, CDR2 YYDKDF (reference sequence). V lost 5 bases to trimming and J lost 3 bases, with 14 bases between them. The CDR3 sequence: CATSRERQDNQPQHF. CDR3 sequence (DNA): TGTGCCACCAGCCGTGAACGGCAGGACAATCAGCCCCAGCATTTT.

This clonotype was picked up many times. The chain combines TRBV11-2 with TRBJ2-2; D may be TRBD2 (6 bases). The CDR3 consists of 13 residues. V gave up 1 base and J gave up 8 bases, with 8 bases separating them. In germline, CDR1 is SGHAT, CDR2 FQNNGV. Written as DNA, the CDR3 is TGTGCCAGCAGCTTAGGGGGGGTTGGGGAGCTGTTTTTT. This gives the protein CASSLGGVGELFF.

This clonotype has ten or more counts. This sequence joins TRBV7-2 and TRBJ2-1; 10 bases match TRBD2. After removal of 5 bases from V and 0 bases from J, the junction contained 4 bases not matched to a gene. In germline, CDR1 is SGHTA, CDR2 FQGNSA. The CDR3 contains 16 residues. CDR3 sequence: CASSKLAGNSYNEQFF. In DNA, the CDR3 is TGTGCCAGCAGCAAACTAGCGGGGAACTCCTACAATGAGCAGTTCTTC.

In the case of this clonotype: Possible read error: a much larger clone is one base away. The CDR3 is CPSSIAAEQFF. The CDR3 nucleotides are TGTCCCAGTAGTATAGCTGCGGAGCAGTTCTTC. The chain recombines TRBV19 with TRBJ2-1; no clear D gene. CDR3 length: 11 residues. Germline values: CDR1 LNHDA, CDR2 SQIVND (reference sequence).

This clonotype was counted ten times or more. The chain joins TRBV6-5 to TRBJ2-1; D remains unclear. CDR1 and CDR2 (germline): MNHEY, SVGAGI. The CDR3 covers 15 residues. Trimming left V 0 bases short and J 10 bases short, with 16 bases between. CDR3 residues: CASSYSKGSVLEQFF. CDR3 DNA: TGTGCCAGCAGTTACTCGAAGGGTTCTGTCTTGGAGCAGTTCTTC.

This clonotype has ten or more counts. V is TRBV11-3 and J is TRBJ2-5; the D gene is possibly TRBD1 (6 bases). This CDR3 has 16 amino acids. Looked up from germline, CDR1 is SGHNT and CDR2 is YENEEA. Trimming took 3 bases from V and 4 from J, leaving 18 bases between them. The CDR3 DNA reads TGTGCCAGCAGCTTCAGGGGACCAGCAGTTGGAGAGACCCAGTACTTC. Its translation: CASSFRGPAVGETQYF.

This clonotype has ten or more counts. V gene TRBV9 combines with J gene TRBJ1-3, with D tentatively TRBD1 (5 bases). CDR3 size: 15 residues. Trimming removed 10 bases from V and 3 bases from J, with 20 bases in between. In germline, CDR1 is SGDLS, CDR2 YYNGEE. Here the CDR3 reads CAQEPGMKNGNTIYF. The CDR3 DNA reads as TGTGCCCAGGAACCAGGGATGAAGAATGGAAACACCATATATTTT.

In this sample, this clonotype turned up many times. The rearrangement uses TRBV14 and TRBJ2-3; perhaps TRBD2 as D (5 bases). The CDR3 is made up of 17 amino acids. Germline CDR1 SGHDN, CDR2 FVKESK. V was shortened by 0 bases and J by 2 bases, with 15 bases between the two germline ends. The CDR3 nucleotides are TGTGCCAGCAGCCAAGAAACGGGGTATGGGTCCACAGATACGCAGTATTTT. Translating gives CASSQETGYGSTDTQYF.

There are many counts of this clonotype. The chain joins TRBV6-5 to TRBJ2-3; 9 positions agree with TRBD1. V shed 6 bases and J 0 bases; nucleotides not matched to a gene: 1. The CDR3 totals 14 residues. From germline, CDR1 is MNHEY and CDR2 SVGAGI. DNA of the CDR3: TGTGCCAGCAGGACAGGGGGTAGCACAGATACGCAGTATTTT. It encodes CASRTGGSTDTQYF.

This clonotype was recorded many times. This sequence joins TRBV6-1 and TRBJ2-7; D possibly corresponds to TRBD1 (5 bases). Per the germline V gene, CDR1 is MNHNS and CDR2 is SASEGT. The CDR3 runs 13 residues. V gave up 1 base and J gave up 4 bases, with 8 bases separating them. This chain's CDR3 is CASSEGRTYEQYF. DNA of the CDR3: TGTGCCAGCAGTGAAGGCAGGACATACGAGCAGTACTTC.

This clonotype was seen repeatedly, ten times or more. This rearrangement joins TRBV9 to TRBJ1-1; the D is unclear. V was cut by 1 base and J by 0 bases, with 10 bases left in between. Germline CDR1 is SGDLS and CDR2 is YYNGEE. This CDR3 is 15 amino acids long. CDR3 in DNA: TGTGCCAGCAGCGTAAATGACGGATTGAACACTGAAGCTTTCTTT. It codes for CASSVNDGLNTEAFF.

This clonotype occurred many times. The chain combines TRBV11-2 with TRBJ2-3; tentative D call: TRBD1 (6 bases). This CDR3 is 15 amino acids long. Germline CDR1 SGHAT, CDR2 FQNNGV. The V and J ends lost 5 bases and 1 base respectively, with 13 bases between them. The DNA of the CDR3 is TGTGCCAGCAGCCCACAGGGATTCGGCACAGATACGCAGTATTTT. It codes for CASSPQGFGTDTQYF.

Ten or more counts support this clonotype. V and J are TRBV5-6 and TRBJ2-7; a possible D gene is TRBD1 (5 bases). The CDR3 length is 14 residues. Per germline, CDR1 SGHDT and CDR2 YYEEEE. V lost 5 bases to trimming and J lost 0 bases, with 12 bases between them. The CDR3 loop reads CASRATGFSYEQYF. The CDR3 DNA is TGTGCCAGCAGAGCCACAGGTTTCTCCTACGAGCAGTACTTC.

This clonotype was found many times. One end of the junction varies from germline; a read error may be responsible. V usage is TRBV29-1 and J usage is TRBJ1-2; D is perhaps TRBD1 (5 bases). The CDR3 contains 10 residues. Germline V gene lookup returns CDR1 SQVTM and CDR2 ANQGSEA. The CDR3 DNA sequence: TGCAGCGTCCCCGGGGGTGGAGAAAACTTC. It is translated as CSVPGGGENF.

This sequence joins TRBV29-1 and TRBJ1-1, with D hard to call. The germline V gene encodes CDR1 SQVTM and CDR2 ANQGSEA. The CDR3 consists of 12 residues. The V end lost 6 bases, the J end lost 0 bases, and 8 bases lay between the germline ends. The CDR3 nucleotides are TGCAGCGTGCGACGGATGAACACTGAAGCTTTCTTT. It yields the protein CSVRRMNTEAFF.

Many counts were recorded for this clonotype. V gene TRBV10-2 combines with J gene TRBJ2-3; tentative D call: TRBD2 (5 bases). The CDR3 runs 17 residues. Deletions cut 6 bases from V and 2 bases from J, with 21 bases between. CDR1 and CDR2 from the germline V gene are WSHSY and SAAADI. The CDR3: CASSLDSAGETTDTQYF. In DNA, the CDR3 is TGCGCCAGCAGCTTAGATTCGGCGGGTGAAACCACAGATACGCAGTATTTT.

The chain links TRBV9 to TRBJ2-2; maybe TRBD2 (6 bases). This CDR3 has 15 amino acids. Trimming removed 2 bases from V and 6 bases from J, with 14 bases in between. Germline-derived CDR1 and CDR2 are SGDLS and YYNGEE. The CDR3 is CASSVEGERAGELFF. The CDR3 DNA is TGTGCCAGCAGCGTCGAAGGAGAGCGGGCCGGGGAGCTGTTTTTT.

This clonotype appeared many times. The rearrangement uses TRBV20-1 and TRBJ1-5; 7 nucleotides line up with TRBD1. In germline, CDR1 is DFQATT, CDR2 SNEGSKA (reference sequence). This CDR3 is built from 14 residues. V shed 6 bases and J 6 bases; nucleotides not matched to a gene: 11. As DNA, the CDR3 is TGCAGTGCCACCTCAGGGGGAGAGAGTCAGCCCCAGCATTTT. Its translation is CSATSGGESQPQHF.

This clonotype has at least ten counts. The junction departs from the called germline gene at one end, perhaps through a read error. The V and J genes are TRBV7-9 and TRBJ2-5; D is possibly TRBD2 (6 bases). This CDR3 has 13 residues. Per the germline V gene, CDR1 is SEHNR and CDR2 is FQNEAQ (reference sequence). CDR3 region: CASGLPTQVTQYF. DNA of the CDR3: TGTGCCAGCGGACTACCGACCCAAGTGACCCAGTACTTC.

The sample holds many counts of this clonotype. This chain uses TRBV7-6 with TRBJ2-1, with 10 bases fitting TRBD2. Germline assignment: CDR1 SGHVS and CDR2 FNYEAQ. Trimming removed 6 bases from V and 8 bases from J; junction bases left unmatched: 10. This CDR3 spans 15 amino acids. The CDR3 sequence is CASRPSGGALDEQFF. The CDR3 coding sequence is TGTGCCAGCAGACCAAGCGGGGGGGCCTTGGATGAGCAGTTCTTC. Full variable domain (outside the CDR3, taken from reference TRBV7-6 and TRBJ2-1): GAGVSQSPRYKVTKRGQDVALRCDPISGHVSLYWYRQALGQGPEFLTYFNYEAQQDKSGLPNDRFSAERPEGSISTLTIQRTEQRDSAMYRCASRPSGGALDEQFFGPGTRLTVL.

There are many counts of this clonotype. The chain recombines TRBV7-2 with TRBJ2-3; D gene unclear. Germline assignment: CDR1 SGHTA and CDR2 FQGNSA. Trimming removed 5 bases at V and 6 bases at J, with 9 bases between. The CDR3 contains 12 residues. CDR3 amino acids: CASSPMRDTQYF. In nucleotides, the CDR3 is TGTGCCAGCAGCCCAATGAGGGATACGCAGTATTTT.